One T cell receptor beta chain is described in this entry. This clone has at least ten counts. Its specific antigen is unknown. Base quality data are lacking; no much larger clone is found one base away. The sample is drawn from a study of metastatic and nonmetastatic thyroid tumors (dated by TCRdb to 2018 to 2020). A note on the overall study: For patients with malignant and with benign thyroid disease, the researchers compared repertoires between peripheral blood samples and tumor or nodule tissue samples. Study-wide findings and limitations: In both blood and tumor samples, malignant tumors were reported to have significantly higher TCR beta diversity than benign nodules.

No patient had received any treatment before thyroid surgery. Patient clinical samples collected from about 2011 to 2018 were retrospectively analysed using T-cell receptor beta sequencing. Library construction relied on PCR. Sequencing was carried out with an Illumina HiSeq 4000. The TCR beta-chain CDR3 region of each patient was profiled by high-throughput sequencing. The source study handled its data this way. CDR3 differences across clinicopathological groups were used to build a classifier for discriminating distant-metastatic papillary thyroid cancer patients. The Shannon index was used to measure repertoire diversity, and the Morisita-Horn index was used to measure how similar tumor and blood repertoires were. TCRdb reworked the public reads: Q25 trimming with fastp, MiXCR clone assembly, productive beta chains retained. Here the V and J calls rest on TCRdb's processing, not on the authors' analysis. For this sample the table gives over 20,000 clones, of which roughly 10% were detected only once. Of the sample, about 8% falls within the top ten clones.

V drops 2 bases and J drops 8 bases, leaving 9 bases in between. CDR1 and CDR2 are drawn from the germline V gene (reference sequence): GTSNPN, SVGIG. The CDR3 contains 11 residues, cysteine and phenylalanine counted. The retained sequence is limited to the CDR3, 33 bases, with the frame set at the first base. The source of this sequence is a female donor with papillary thyroid cancer or a benign thyroid nodule (not recorded which). Some clones in this sample may be carry-over from other donors' samples. The sample comprised blood. This chain joins TRBV30 to TRBJ1-1; no D gene is confidently identified. The nucleotide sequence is TGTGCCTGGAGTCGTAAGCGGGAAGCTTTCTTT. The encoded protein is CAWSRKREAFF.